This TCR beta chain came from a study of regulatory T cells in long-lasting Graves disease. This CDR3 region has 14 residues. Germline trimming cut 7 bases from V and 4 bases from J; bases unmatched to any gene: 5. The TCR beta library used iRepertoire HTBI primers with Arm-PCR amplification of CDR3. TCRdb analysed the multiplex PCR reads with MiXCR anew, one entry per CDR3 protein. The data hold 450,000 to 650,000 distinct CDR3 sequences, with roughly 15% observed a single time. Broader study findings: Samples came from peripheral blood alone, without thyroid tissue.

Indicated time point: newly diagnosed GD, antithyroid drugs for less than 3 months. PBMC RNA was the source of the TCR library. Per American Thyroid Association guidelines, Graves' disease was diagnosed. This clonotype has a handful of counts. The antigen is unknown. These sequences were also reported in another study, on T cells in Graves' hyperthyroidism and ophthalmopathy. That work contributes: Orbital computed tomography, thyroid ultrasound, serum thyroxine and TRAb, and clinical symptoms together informed the diagnoses. With the HTBI primer set, the TCR CDR3 went through a first round of RT-PCR.

The chain combines TRBV12-3 or TRBV12-4 with TRBJ1-5, with 9 bases lining up with TRBD1. The specimen comprised peripheral blood mononuclear cells (PBMCs), sampled at new diagnosis, from a patient treated with antithyroid drugs. This sequence originates from a woman aged 40-60 years with Graves disease. The CDR3 nucleotides are TGTGCCAGCAACAGGGGGCTTCGGAATCAGCCCCAGCATTTT. Translation: CASNRGLRNQPQHF.